Shown below are 32 T cell receptor beta chains from a single sample sequenced in a study of shared clonotypes between healthy human individuals. This table comes from immunoSEQ multiplex PCR, and its TCRdb copy is limited to in-frame clones, with some not included. The repertoire consists of 2,100,000 or so clones, with almost 96% occurring once and the leading ten covering roughly 0.13%. Sequencing was done on a sample of naive CD4+ T cells sorted from blood. Subset defined: CD45RA+ positively selected. All receptors come from a man aged 18 to 35 in good health.

The rearrangement uses TRBV25-1 and TRBJ2-4; TRBD2 matches 13 bases. The V gene's germline CDR1 is MGHDK and CDR2 SYGVNS. The CDR3 length is 15 residues. V lost 6 bases, J lost 8 bases, and 7 bases stayed unmatched. The CDR3 spells CASSRPGTSGDIQYF. The CDR3 nucleotides are TGTGCCAGCAGCCGACCGGGGACTAGCGGGGACATTCAGTACTTC.

The V and J genes are TRBV10-3 and TRBJ2-2, with D hard to call. Germline V CDR1 and CDR2: ENHRY, SYGVKD. The CDR3 covers 12 residues. V was pared by 4 bases and J by 10 bases, with 10 bases between. The DNA for the CDR3 is TGTGCCATCAGTGCCCTTGGGAAGGAGCTGTTTTTT. It codes for CAISALGKELFF.

This sequence joins TRBV7-2 and TRBJ2-7; D is ambiguous. Germline CDR1 reads SGHTA; CDR2 reads FQGNSA. Trimming removed 2 bases at V and 0 bases at J, with 8 bases between. The CDR3 extends over 14 amino acids. CDR3 sequence: CASSLQYGSYEQYF. The CDR3 DNA reads TGTGCCAGCAGCTTACAGTACGGCTCCTACGAGCAGTACTTC.

Here the CDR3 reads CAISDWVDRETGYTF. CDR3 DNA sequence: TGTGCCATCAGTGATTGGGTGGACCGTGAGACCGGCTACACCTTC. J is TRBJ1-2 and V is TRBV10-3, with no clear D. CDR1 ENHRY and CDR2 SYGVKD come from the germline V gene. This CDR3 spans 15 amino acids. With 3 bases removed from V and 8 bases from J, the gap between germline ends came to 19 bases.

The V gene is TRBV6-5, the J gene TRBJ2-1; D is possibly TRBD1 (5 bases). The ends were cut back, 2 bases at V and 2 bases at J, with 13 bases in the middle. This CDR3 is 16 amino acids long. Germline CDR1 reads MNHEY; CDR2 reads SVGAGI. The DNA for the CDR3 is TGTGCCAGCAGTTACACGGGCCAGGGCCCCTACAATGAGCAGTTCTTC. Translation gives CASSYTGQGPYNEQFF.

This chain uses TRBV6-5 with TRBJ2-7; 7 bases align to TRBD2. The CDR3 runs to 14 residues. The germline V gene has CDR1 MNHEY and CDR2 SVGAGI. J was trimmed by 4 bases and V by 6 bases; bases with no gene match: 9. CDR3 DNA: TGTGCCAGCAGCCGAACTATGCGGGAGTACGAGCAGTACTTC. It yields the protein CASSRTMREYEQYF.

V gene TRBV18 combines with J gene TRBJ1-2; D is unclear. V was trimmed by 2 bases and J by 8 bases, leaving 18 bases between them. Germline CDR1 is KGHSH and CDR2 is LQKENI. CDR3 size: 15 residues. The CDR3 nucleotides read TGTGCCAGCTCACCAGGTGGCCGAGGAACCGGAGGCTACACCTTC. It specifies CASSPGGRGTGGYTF. The variable domain in full, with the rest retrieved from reference TRBV18 and TRBJ1-2, is NAGVMQNPRHLVRRRGQEARLRCSPMKGHSHVYWYRQLPEEGLKFMVYLQKENIIDESGMPKERFSAEFPKEGPSILRIQQVVRGDSAAYFCASSPGGRGTGGYTFGSGTRLTVV.

V usage is TRBV2 and J usage is TRBJ1-5; D call uncertain. Germline V gene sequence: CDR1 SNHLY, CDR2 FYNNEI. This CDR3 has 12 residues. Trimming took 7 bases from V and 0 from J, leaving 4 bases between them. DNA of the CDR3: TGTGCCAGCAAAAATAGCAATCAGCCCCAGCATTTT. Translation: CASKNSNQPQHF. The full variable domain, rest sourced from reference TRBV2 and TRBJ1-5, is EPEVTQTPSHQVTQMGQEVILRCVPISNHLYFYWYRQILGQKVEFLVSFYNNEISEKSEIFDDQFSVERPDGSNFTLKIRSTKLEDSAMYFCASKNSNQPQHFGDGTRLSIL.

J is TRBJ2-3 and V is TRBV25-1; 8 bases fit TRBD2. Germline CDR1 and CDR2: MGHDK and SYGVNS. The V and J ends lost 1 base and 1 base, in that order; junction bases with no gene match: 1. The CDR3 totals 15 residues. The DNA of the CDR3 is TGTGCCAGCAGTGAATCGGGGGGGGGCACAGATACGCAGTATTTT. Amino acids: CASSESGGGTDTQYF.

The gene calls are TRBV19 and TRBJ2-7; the D is unclear. Germline CDR1 LNHDA, CDR2 SQIVND (reference sequence). The V gene lost 5 bases and the J gene lost 0 bases, with 11 bases spanning the gap. This CDR3 is 14 amino acids long. CDR3 sequence (DNA): TGTGCCAGTAGTCCAACCGCCGTCTCCTACGAGCAGTACTTC. Translating it yields CASSPTAVSYEQYF.

The chain recombines TRBV2 with TRBJ1-4; D not resolved. Trimming cost V 1 base and J 0 bases, with 9 bases left between them. This CDR3 is 16 amino acids long. CDR1 is SNHLY and CDR2 is FYNNEI in the germline V gene. The CDR3 protein is CASSEVLATTNEKLFF. DNA of the CDR3: TGTGCCAGCAGTGAAGTATTAGCAACAACTAATGAAAAACTGTTTTTT.

A word on this clone: The sample carries other DNA sequences with the same CDR3. This chain joins TRBV19 and TRBJ1-5, with D uncertain. This CDR3 spans 15 amino acids. Germline CDR1 and CDR2: LNHDA and SQIVND (reference sequence). The V gene lost 3 bases and the J gene lost 0 bases, with 9 bases spanning the gap. CDR3 sequence reads: CASSIEGYSNQPQHF. CDR3 nucleotide sequence: TGTGCCAGTAGTATCGAGGGTTATAGCAATCAGCCCCAGCATTTT.

V gene TRBV19 combines with J gene TRBJ1-5, with TRBD1 identical over 7 bases. Germline assignment: CDR1 LNHDA and CDR2 SQIVND (reference sequence). This CDR3 contains 15 residues. V lost 4 bases to trimming and J lost 3 bases; unmatched junction nucleotides: 6. CDR3 protein: CASSNGQADNQPQHF. The CDR3 DNA reads TGTGCCAGTAGTAACGGACAGGCAGACAATCAGCCCCAGCATTTT.

The rearrangement uses TRBV4-1 and TRBJ2-1; 7 nucleotides align to TRBD2. CDR1 and CDR2 (germline): MGHRA, YSYEKL. The CDR3 is made up of 14 amino acids. With 0 bases clipped from V and 12 bases from J, the junction kept 8 bases outside the gene matches. The CDR3: CASSQEVDERGQFF. The CDR3 nucleotides are TGCGCCAGCAGCCAAGAGGTGGATGAGCGGGGGCAGTTCTTC.

J is TRBJ2-7 and V is TRBV5-6, with D perhaps matching TRBD1 (6 bases). The CDR3 runs to 15 residues. Germline V CDR1 and CDR2: SGHDT, YYEEEE. Trimming pared 3 bases from V and 5 bases from J, leaving 18 bases between. The CDR3 bases are TGTGCCAGCAGCTCACTTGACAGGAGACAAAACGAGCAGTACTTC. Residues: CASSSLDRRQNEQYF.

The chain combines TRBV7-2 with TRBJ1-6, with TRBD1 as a possible D gene (6 bases). The CDR3 length is 14 residues. V was trimmed by 3 bases and J by 7 bases, leaving 10 bases between them. In germline, CDR1 is SGHTA, CDR2 FQGNSA. In DNA form, the CDR3 reads TGTGCCAGCAGCTTGGAGACAGGAAATTCACCCCTCCACTTT. The encoded protein is CASSLETGNSPLHF.

This chain connects TRBV7-2 to TRBJ1-5; a weak D match, TRBD1 (5 bases). There are 13 residues in the CDR3. Germline CDR1 reads SGHTA; CDR2 reads FQGNSA. Trimming left V 6 bases short and J 4 bases short, with 10 bases between. The CDR3 sequence is CASRWGGNQPQHF. The CDR3 DNA reads as TGTGCCAGCAGATGGGGGGGAAATCAGCCCCAGCATTTT. Using reference TRBV7-2 and TRBJ1-5 for the parts outside the CDR3, the full variable domain is GAGVSQSPSNKVTEKGKDVELRCDPISGHTALYWYRQSLGQGLEFLIYFQGNSAPDKSGLPSDRFSAERTGGSVSTLTIQRTQQEDSAVYLCASRWGGNQPQHFGDGTRLSIL.

This sequence joins TRBV4-3 and TRBJ2-3; the match to TRBD2 covers 13 bases. Germline values: CDR1 LGHNA, CDR2 YSLEER. CDR3 length: 19 residues. Trimming took 2 bases from V and 5 from J; bases not matched to a gene: 13. CDR3: CASSQRDFWTSGSLDTQYF. In DNA form, the CDR3 reads TGCGCCAGCAGCCAACGGGACTTTTGGACTAGCGGGAGTCTAGATACGCAGTATTTT.

As regards this clone: Distinct nucleotide sequences in the sample also encode this CDR3. The chain carries TRBV5-6 and TRBJ1-4; 7 positions match TRBD1. Germline V gives CDR1 SGHDT, CDR2 YYEEEE. J gave up 6 bases and V 0 bases, and 2 bases lay outside the gene matches. The CDR3 runs to 14 residues. The CDR3 coding sequence is TGTGCCAGCAGCTTGGCAGGGGGAGATGAAAAACTGTTTTTT. This sequence encodes CASSLAGGDEKLFF.

J is TRBJ2-5 and V is TRBV28; D may be TRBD1 (5 bases). Germline assignment: CDR1 MDHEN and CDR2 SYDVKM. There are 14 residues in the CDR3. V gave up 5 bases and J gave up 2 bases, with 12 bases separating them. Here the CDR3 reads CASSTGFTQETQYF. CDR3 sequence (DNA): TGTGCCAGCAGTACAGGATTCACACAAGAGACCCAGTACTTC.

The genes are TRBV15 and TRBJ1-5, with 8 bases lining up with TRBD1. The CDR3 totals 20 residues. CDR1 and CDR2 (germline): LNHNV, YYDKDF (reference sequence). Trimming took 1 base from V and 0 from J; bases not matched to a gene: 14. The CDR3 coding sequence is TGTGCCACCAGCAGAGGATTCAATTCGGGGACAGGATATAGCAATCAGCCCCAGCATTTT. The encoded protein is CATSRGFNSGTGYSNQPQHF.

The V call is TRBV12-5, the J call TRBJ2-2; D is uncertain. Germline values: CDR1 LGHNT, CDR2 FRNRAP. The germline V and J ends were trimmed by 4 bases and 0 bases, with 3 bases remaining between them. The CDR3 runs to 13 residues. The CDR3 is CASGSTNTGELFF. CDR3 nucleotide sequence: TGTGCTAGTGGTTCGACGAACACCGGGGAGCTGTTTTTT.

The V and J genes are TRBV30 and TRBJ2-4, with D unresolved. This CDR3 is built from 12 residues. The V gene lost 3 bases and the J gene lost 5 bases, with 8 bases spanning the gap. Germline values: CDR1 GTSNPN, CDR2 SVGIG (reference sequence). CDR3 sequence: CAWSGPENIQYF. The CDR3 nucleotides read TGTGCCTGGAGCGGCCCAGAAAACATTCAGTACTTC.

The V call is TRBV7-3, the J call TRBJ2-7, with 7 positions matching TRBD1. There are 13 residues in the CDR3. Germline V gene data show CDR1 as SGHTA and CDR2 as FQGTGA. Trimming removed 3 bases from V and 3 bases from J; junction bases left unmatched: 2. CDR3: CASSLDRFYEQYF. The CDR3 bases are TGTGCCAGCAGCTTGGACAGGTTCTACGAGCAGTACTTC. The full variable domain, with the rest looked up from reference TRBV7-3 and TRBJ2-7, is GAGVSQTPSNKVTEKGKYVELRCDPISGHTALYWYRQSLGQGPEFLIYFQGTGAADDSGLPNDRFFAVRPEGSVSTLKIQRTERGDSAVYLCASSLDRFYEQYFGPGTRLTVT.

This chain connects TRBV2 to TRBJ2-1; 11 bases line up with TRBD2. The CDR3 totals 15 residues. V lost 6 bases to trimming and J lost 6 bases; unmatched junction nucleotides: 7. CDR1 is SNHLY, CDR2 FYNNEI, per germline. The CDR3 loop is CASRQASGGFNEQFF. In DNA, the CDR3 is TGTGCCAGCAGGCAGGCTAGCGGGGGGTTCAATGAGCAGTTCTTC.

This chain links TRBV6-5 with TRBJ2-7; TRBD1 might be the D (6 bases). This CDR3 contains 16 residues. Germline loops: CDR1 MNHEY, CDR2 SVGAGI. V was shortened by 4 bases and J by 2 bases, with 18 bases between the two germline ends. The CDR3, as DNA: TGTGCCAGCAGTTCGTCGGGACAAAGGGGACCCTACGAGCAGTACTTC. Translating it yields CASSSSGQRGPYEQYF.

The chain joins TRBV5-1 to TRBJ1-1; 9 nucleotides align to TRBD1. The germline gives CDR1 SGHRS, CDR2 YFSETQ. V was pared by 0 bases and J by 5 bases, with 14 bases of the junction left unmatched. This CDR3 region has 18 residues. Here the CDR3 DNA reads TGCGCCAGCAGCTTGGATCCTCCGGGACAGGGAGGGGGGACTGAAGCTTTCTTT. Translation gives CASSLDPPGQGGGTEAFF.

The rearrangement joins TRBV5-1 to TRBJ2-7; TRBD2 is a possible D gene (7 bases). Trimming shortened V by 5 bases and J by 2 bases, and 14 bases separated the two germline ends. Per germline, CDR1 SGHRS and CDR2 YFSETQ. The length of the CDR3 is 14 residues. The CDR3 DNA reads as TGCGCCAGCAGTCCGGAGGGGGGGCCCTACGAGCAGTACTTC. Residues: CASSPEGGPYEQYF.

V usage is TRBV6-5 and J usage is TRBJ1-4; D may be TRBD1 (5 bases). Germline lookup yields CDR1 MNHEY and CDR2 SVGAGI. Deletions cut 2 bases from V and 3 bases from J, with 10 bases between. The CDR3 extends over 15 amino acids. In nucleotides, the CDR3 is TGTGCCAGCAGTTACGGGGCAGGGCCTAATGAAAAACTGTTTTTT. This encodes CASSYGAGPNEKLFF.

V gene TRBV4-1 combines with J gene TRBJ2-7; D ambiguous. V was clipped by 4 bases and J by 2 bases, with 15 bases between them. The CDR3 totals 15 residues. Germline V CDR1 and CDR2: MGHRA, YSYEKL. CDR3 loop: CASSPTELITYEQYF. CDR3 DNA sequence: TGCGCCAGCAGCCCCACGGAGCTGATTACCTACGAGCAGTACTTC.

The V call is TRBV5-5, the J call TRBJ2-5; the match to TRBD1 covers 8 bases. Germline V gives CDR1 SGHKS, CDR2 YYEKEE (reference sequence). With V trimmed by 2 bases and J by 5 bases, 11 bases remained unmatched. The CDR3 spans 16 residues. The DNA of the CDR3 is TGTGCCAGCAGCTTACCTCAGGGGGCGCCCGGGGAGACCCAGTACTTC. Residues: CASSLPQGAPGETQYF. Complete variable domain (other parts from reference TRBV5-5 and TRBJ2-5): DAGVTQSPTHLIKTRGQQVTLRCSPISGHKSVSWYQQVLGQGPQFIFQYYEKEERGRGNFPDRFSARQFPNYSSELNVNALLLGDSALYLCASSLPQGAPGETQYFGPGTRLLVL.

This clone was recorded once. The CDR3: CASSLTTGFMNTEAFF. DNA of the CDR3: TGTGCCAGCAGTTTAACCACAGGGTTTATGAACACTGAAGCTTTCTTT. The rearrangement joins TRBV28 to TRBJ1-1; D is possibly TRBD1 (6 bases). CDR3 size: 16 residues. Trimming removed 2 bases from V and 0 bases from J, with 13 bases in between. Germline V gene sequence: CDR1 MDHEN, CDR2 SYDVKM.